The present entry profiles one T cell receptor (beta chain) with its context. One junction end disagrees with the germline gene, perhaps due to a read error. Assay: immunoSEQ multiplex PCR; the TCRdb copy retains only in-frame clones and omits some. This repertoire shows 120,000 or so clones, about 80% found once; its top ten account for 16%. This sample is drawn from a study of blood T cell repertoires in COVID-19. The CDR3 length is 15 residues. CDR1 is SGHRS and CDR2 is YFSETQ in the germline V gene. Material: peripheral blood. The origin of this receptor is a woman aged 80 or older with active or convalescent COVID-19. The chain employs TRBV5-1 and TRBJ2-7; the D gene is possibly TRBD2 (7 bases). In DNA, the CDR3 is TGCGCCCGCAGCTGGGGAGGGGGGGTGCCCTACGAGCAGTACTTC. Translating gives CARSWGGGVPYEQYF. Looking up the rest from reference TRBV5-1 and TRBJ2-7 gives the full variable domain: KAGVTQTPRYLIKTRGQQVTLSCSPISGHRSVSWYQQTPGQGLQFLFEYFSETQRNKGNFPGRFSGRQFSNSRSEMNVSTLELGDSALYLCARSWGGGVPYEQYFGPGTRLTVT.